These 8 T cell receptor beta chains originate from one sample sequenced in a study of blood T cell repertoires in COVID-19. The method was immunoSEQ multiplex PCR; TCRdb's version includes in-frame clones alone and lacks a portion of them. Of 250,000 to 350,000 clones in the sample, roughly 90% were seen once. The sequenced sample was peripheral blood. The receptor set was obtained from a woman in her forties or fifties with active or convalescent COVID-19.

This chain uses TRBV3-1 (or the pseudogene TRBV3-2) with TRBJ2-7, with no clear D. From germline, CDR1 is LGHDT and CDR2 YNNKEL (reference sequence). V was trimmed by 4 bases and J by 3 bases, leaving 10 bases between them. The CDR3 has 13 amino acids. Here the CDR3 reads CASSLGLLYEQYF. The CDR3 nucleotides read TGTGCCAGCAGCCTCGGTCTCCTCTACGAGCAGTACTTC.

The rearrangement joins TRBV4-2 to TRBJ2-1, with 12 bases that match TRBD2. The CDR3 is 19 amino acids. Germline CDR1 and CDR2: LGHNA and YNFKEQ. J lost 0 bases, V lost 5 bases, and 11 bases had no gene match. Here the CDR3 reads CASSLRLAGAMGSYNEQFF. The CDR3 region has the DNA TGTGCCAGCAGCTTGCGACTAGCGGGAGCCATGGGCTCCTACAATGAGCAGTTCTTC.

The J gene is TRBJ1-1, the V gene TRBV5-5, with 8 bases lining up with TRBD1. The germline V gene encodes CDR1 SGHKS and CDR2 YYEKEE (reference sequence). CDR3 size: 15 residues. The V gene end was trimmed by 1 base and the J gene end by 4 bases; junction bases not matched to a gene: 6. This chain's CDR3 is CASSLQGAGVTEAFF. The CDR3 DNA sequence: TGTGCCAGCAGCTTGCAGGGGGCAGGAGTCACTGAAGCTTTCTTT.

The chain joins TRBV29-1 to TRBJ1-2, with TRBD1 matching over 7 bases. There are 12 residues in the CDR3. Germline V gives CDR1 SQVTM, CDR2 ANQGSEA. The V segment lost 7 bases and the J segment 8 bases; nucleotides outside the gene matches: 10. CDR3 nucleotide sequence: TGCAGCGCCGGACAGGATTCGAGAGGCTACACCTTC. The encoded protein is CSAGQDSRGYTF.

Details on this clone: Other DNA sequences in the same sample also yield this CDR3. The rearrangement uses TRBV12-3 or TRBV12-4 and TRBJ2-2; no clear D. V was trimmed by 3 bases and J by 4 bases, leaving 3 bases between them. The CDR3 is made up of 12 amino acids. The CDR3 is CASSFGTGELFF. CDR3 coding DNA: TGTGCCAGCAGTTTCGGCACCGGGGAGCTGTTTTTT.

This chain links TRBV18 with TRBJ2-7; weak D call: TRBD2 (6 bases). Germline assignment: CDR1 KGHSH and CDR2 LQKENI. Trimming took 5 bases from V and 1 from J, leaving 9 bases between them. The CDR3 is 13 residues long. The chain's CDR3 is CASSGGVSYEQYF. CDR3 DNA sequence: TGTGCCAGCTCAGGCGGGGTGTCCTACGAGCAGTACTTC.

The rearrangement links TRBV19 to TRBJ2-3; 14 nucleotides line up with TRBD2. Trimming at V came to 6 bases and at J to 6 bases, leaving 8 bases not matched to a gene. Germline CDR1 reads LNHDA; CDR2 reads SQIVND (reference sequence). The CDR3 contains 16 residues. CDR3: CASSPTSGGVGDTQYF. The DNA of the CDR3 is TGTGCCAGTAGCCCGACTAGCGGGGGGGTAGGTGATACGCAGTATTTT.

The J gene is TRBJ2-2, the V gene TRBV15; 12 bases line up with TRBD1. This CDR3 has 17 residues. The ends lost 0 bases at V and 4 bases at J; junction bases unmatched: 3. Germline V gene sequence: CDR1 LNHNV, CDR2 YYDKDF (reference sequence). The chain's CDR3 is CATSRDWGQGATGELFF. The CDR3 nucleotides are TGTGCCACCAGCAGAGATTGGGGACAGGGGGCCACCGGGGAGCTGTTTTTT.